Listed below are T cell receptor beta chains from one sample, sequenced in a study of blood T cell repertoires in COVID-19. Sequencing was performed with immunoSEQ multiplex PCR; in TCRdb, only in-frame clones are kept and a portion is missing. The sample has about 140,000 clones, approximately 85% seen once; the top ten hold roughly 4%. Source material: peripheral blood. These receptors were obtained from a woman of 80 years or more with acute or convalescent COVID-19. Each CDR3 is given with its conserved first and last residue. A D gene is named only where the DNA matches it firmly. Some rows mark clone size as missing; the rest say once, few, many or name a class of expanded clone.

j_gene,abundance,v_gene,d_gene,CDR3nt,CDR3aa
TRBJ2-1,-,TRBV9,-,TGTGCCAGCAGCCCTACTCTGACAAAGTTCGGTGAGCAGTTCTTC,CASSPTLTKFGEQFF
TRBJ2-3,-,TRBV24-1,TRBD2,TGTGCCACCAGTGATTTGCCAGGCGCGGGAGCCACAGATACGCAGTATTTT,CATSDLPGAGATDTQYF
TRBJ2-2,-,TRBV5-1,TRBD1,TGCGCCAGCAGCATAGGACAGGGGGCTGACACCGGGGAGCTGTTTTTT,CASSIGQGADTGELFF
TRBJ2-1,-,TRBV19,-,TGTGCCAGTAGTATAGTCGGAGGAAACAATGAGCAGTTCTTC,CASSIVGGNNEQFF
TRBJ1-2,once,TRBV6-5,-,TGTGCCAGCAAGCAGTGGCGGGAGGATGGCTACACCTTC,CASKQWREDGYTF
TRBJ1-4,-,TRBV28,-,TGTGCCAGCCGCGGAGTTTGGCTGTTTTTT,CASRGVWLFF
TRBJ1-2,-,TRBV5-6,-,TGTGCCAGCAGCTTGATGGGGGCGGGCGGCTACACCTTC,CASSLMGAGGYTF
TRBJ2-4,-,TRBV18,-,TGTGCCAGCTCCCGCGAAATACTAGCAGCCAAAAACATTCAGTACTTC,CASSREILAAKNIQYF
TRBJ2-5,few,TRBV5-4,TRBD2,TGTGCCAGCAGGCCCCAAGCGGGAGGGGTAGCAGAAGAGACCCAGTACTTC,CASRPQAGGVAEETQYF
TRBJ2-5,-,TRBV23-1,TRBD2,TGCGCCACCCTACTAGCGGTTCAAGAGACCCAGTACTTC,CATLLAVQETQYF
TRBJ2-3,-,TRBV7-7,-,TGTGCCAGCTCGCTTACGGGAGCAGATACGCAGTATTTT,CASSLTGADTQYF
TRBJ2-7,once,TRBV9,TRBD1,TGTGCCAGCAGCGCGGGACAGGGGTACTACGAGCAGTACTTC,CASSAGQGYYEQYF
TRBJ1-4,-,TRBV4-1,-,TGCGCCAGCACCCAGACAGGCTTGGGTGAAAAACTGTTTTTT,CASTQTGLGEKLFF
TRBJ2-5,-,TRBV5-4,TRBD2,TGTGCCAGCAGCTTGGGGGGGGCTAGCGGGTACCAGGAGACCCAGTACTTC,CASSLGGASGYQETQYF
TRBJ1-2,-,TRBV6-1,-,TGTGCCAGCAGTGAATCTGGACAGTACTATGGCTACACCTTC,CASSESGQYYGYTF
TRBJ1-6,-,TRBV5-8,TRBD1,TGTGCCAGCAGGCGGGACAGGGACAATTCACCCCTCCACTTT,CASRRDRDNSPLHF
TRBJ2-7,-,TRBV21-1,-,TGTGCCAGCAGCACAGGAGACAGGGGATTCTCCTACGAGCAGTACTTC,CASSTGDRGFSYEQYF
TRBJ2-5,few,TRBV2,-,TGTGCCAGCACGCGGAACGACCAAGAGACCCAGTACTTC,CASTRNDQETQYF
TRBJ1-6,-,TRBV27,-,TGTGCCAGCAGTTTAATTTTCGGGCAGGGACTGAGGTCACCCCTCCACTTT,CASSLIFGQGLRSPLHF
TRBJ2-5,-,TRBV9,-,TGTGCCAGCAGCGTAGGTGGGGAGGTCGGGACCCAGTACTTC,CASSVGGEVGTQYF
TRBJ1-1,-,TRBV29-1,-,TGCAGCGTTGTCGGGGTCTACACTGAAGCTTTCTTT,CSVVGVYTEAFF
TRBJ2-7,-,TRBV19,-,TGTGCCAGTTCCGGGGCCTACGAGCAGTACTTC,CASSGAYEQYF
TRBJ1-2,-,TRBV19,-,TGTGCCAGTAGTTCACGGACTGACACCTATGGCTACACCTTC,CASSSRTDTYGYTF
TRBJ1-3,once,TRBV11-2,-,TGTGCCAGCAGCTTAGATCCGGGGAACACCATATATTTT,CASSLDPGNTIYF
TRBJ2-1,-,TRBV10-1,-,TGCGCCAGCAGCGAGAAGCAGGGCTCGTCCTACAATGAGCAGTTCTTC,CASSEKQGSSYNEQFF
TRBJ1-2,few,TRBV28,TRBD1,TGTGCCAGCAAGCCGGGACAGGGTTATGGCTACACCTTC,CASKPGQGYGYTF
TRBJ1-2,-,TRBV28,-,TGTGCCAGCAGTACCAAAGCAGGGCTCTTTAACTATGGCTACACCTTC,CASSTKAGLFNYGYTF
TRBJ2-7,-,TRBV18,-,TGTGCCAGCTCACCAGACAGGTTTGCCTACGAGCAGTACTTC,CASSPDRFAYEQYF
TRBJ1-2,-,TRBV5-4,TRBD1,TGTGCCAGCAGCTTGGCGGCAGGGGGCCCTGCGGGCTACACCTTC,CASSLAAGGPAGYTF
TRBJ2-1,-,TRBV7-2,-,TGTGCCAGCAGCTTATATCCAGGGAATGAGCAGTTCTTC,CASSLYPGNEQFF
TRBJ2-4,-,TRBV30,-,TGTGCCTGGAGCGCAGGGGTAAACATTCAGTACTTC,CAWSAGVNIQYF
TRBJ2-5,-,TRBV7-2,-,TGTGCCAGCAGCTCCGACAGTACGCTACAAGAGACCCAGTACTTC,CASSSDSTLQETQYF
TRBJ1-2,once,TRBV27,-,TGTGCCAGCAGTTTCCGGGGAGGCTATGGCTACACCTTC,CASSFRGGYGYTF
TRBJ1-4,-,TRBV18,-,TGTGCCAGCTCTCCGGACAGCCCAAATAATGAAAAACTGTTTTTT,CASSPDSPNNEKLFF
TRBJ1-5,few,TRBV7-8,-,TGTGCCAGCAGCTTAGATCTTGGCTCGTATAGCAATCAGCCCCAGCATTTT,CASSLDLGSYSNQPQHF
TRBJ1-4,-,TRBV11-2,-,TGTGCCAGCAGCTTATCGGGGGTCCGTAATGAAAAACTGTTTTTT,CASSLSGVRNEKLFF
TRBJ1-5,few,TRBV4-1,-,TGCGCCAGCAGCCAGACGGGACATAGCAATCAGCCCCAGCATTTT,CASSQTGHSNQPQHF
TRBJ1-2,few,TRBV27,-,TGTGCCAGCAGTAGAGGGACTTCGCTTGGGGGCTACACCTTC,CASSRGTSLGGYTF
TRBJ2-4,-,TRBV28,TRBD2,TGTGCCAGCAGTTTGGCTAGCGGGGCCAAAAACATTCAGTACTTC,CASSLASGAKNIQYF
TRBJ1-2,few,TRBV24-1,TRBD1,TGTGCCACCAGTGCCCCGGGACAGGGCCGGCGCGGCTACACCTTC,CATSAPGQGRRGYTF
TRBJ1-2,-,TRBV29-1,TRBD1,TGCAGCGTATTACCGGACAGGGATAACTATGGCTACACCTTC,CSVLPDRDNYGYTF
TRBJ2-3,-,TRBV7-9,-,TGTGCCAGCAGCTTAGAAGCACCCGTACGAGGTACGCAGTATTTT,CASSLEAPVRGTQYF
TRBJ2-2,-,TRBV7-7,-,TGTGCCAGCAGGCCAGGGAACACCGGGGAGCTGTTTTTT,CASRPGNTGELFF
TRBJ1-3,-,TRBV14,TRBD1,TGTGCCAGCAGCCAAGATTGGAGGGGGCGTCGTGGAAACACCATATATTTT,CASSQDWRGRRGNTIYF
TRBJ2-3,-,TRBV11-1,-,TGTGCCAGCAGCTTACAGGGCGTTACGCAGTATTTT,CASSLQGVTQYF
TRBJ1-1,-,TRBV28,-,TGTGCCAGCAGTTTATCTGTGAACACTGAAGCTTTCTTT,CASSLSVNTEAFF
TRBJ2-2,few,TRBV19,TRBD2,TGTGCCAGTAGTATCACACTAGCGGGAGCGGGCACCGGGGAGCTGTTTTTT,CASSITLAGAGTGELFF
TRBJ2-2,-,TRBV10-3,TRBD2,TGTGCCATCAGCGGGGGGATAACGAACACCGGGGAGCTGTTTTTT,CAISGGITNTGELFF
TRBJ1-2,-,TRBV11-2,-,TGTGCCAGCAGCCCCATATTCCGGAGCGTTAATGGCTACACCTTC,CASSPIFRSVNGYTF
TRBJ1-5,-,TRBV18,-,TGTGCCAGCTCACCAGAAGCCAGACTCAGACTAAATCAGCCCCAGCATTTT,CASSPEARLRLNQPQHF
TRBJ2-7,-,TRBV7-3,-,TGTGCCAGCAGCTTAGGTCAGGGTGGCTCCTACGAGCAGTACTTC,CASSLGQGGSYEQYF
TRBJ1-3,once,TRBV7-2,-,TGTGCCAGCACTCAGGTGGGGGCTTTCTCTGGAAACACCATATATTTT,CASTQVGAFSGNTIYF
TRBJ1-2,-,TRBV28,TRBD1,TGTGCCAGCAGTCCCACCTCTAACAGGGGGCCCGACTATGGCTACACCTTC,CASSPTSNRGPDYGYTF
TRBJ2-7,-,TRBV28,-,TGTGCCAGCAGCAACTTTCGGGGTATGGGATCCTACGAGCAGTACTTC,CASSNFRGMGSYEQYF